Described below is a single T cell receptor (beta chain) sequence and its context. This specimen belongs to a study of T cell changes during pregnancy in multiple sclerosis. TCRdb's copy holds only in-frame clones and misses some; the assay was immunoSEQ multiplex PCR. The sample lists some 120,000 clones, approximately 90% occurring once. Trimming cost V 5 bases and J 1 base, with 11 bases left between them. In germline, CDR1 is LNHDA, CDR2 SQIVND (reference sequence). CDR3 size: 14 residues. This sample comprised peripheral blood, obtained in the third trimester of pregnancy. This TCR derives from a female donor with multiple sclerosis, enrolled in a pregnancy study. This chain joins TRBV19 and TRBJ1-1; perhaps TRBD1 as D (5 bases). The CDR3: CASSADRRNTEAFF. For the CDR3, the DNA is TGTGCCAGTAGTGCCGACAGAAGGAACACTGAAGCTTTCTTT.